This T cell receptor (beta chain) comes out of a study of tumor and adjacent non-tumor tissue in lung cancer. Study-level background: Histology: 11 to 13 adenocarcinoma, 2 squamous cell carcinoma, 1 small cell lung cancer. The patients, around 10 men and about five women, were about 31 to 76 with stage I to III disease. General study results and limits: Tumor tissue had significantly higher TCR diversity than normal lung.

This sample's RNA came from whole unsorted tissue. Distant lung tissue was collected more than 3 cm away from the tumor edge. Between August and November 2014, newly diagnosed, chemotherapy-naive lung cancer patients underwent thoracic surgery in China. A modified ARM-PCR protocol with three rounds of nested PCR amplified TCRbeta. TCRdb independently ran MiXCR on the multiplex PCR reads; one entry per CDR3 protein. The sample has 90,000 to 100,000 distinct CDR3 sequences, 80% seen once; the top ten hold less than 40%. Turning to this clonotype: Its target is unknown. One end of the junction varies from germline; a read error may be responsible.

The specimen was distant non-tumor lung tissue. This receptor was taken from a man aged 55 to 70 with small cell lung cancer.

The DNA of the CDR3 is TGCAGCGCTCGGGGGGCGCGGAACCATGGCTATACCTTC. Protein: CSARGARNHGYTF. This chain joins TRBV29-1 and TRBJ1-2, with D perhaps matching TRBD1 (6 bases). CDR1 and CDR2 from the germline V gene are SQVTM and ANQGSEA. The CDR3 spans 13 residues. The whole variable domain, remainder taken from reference TRBV29-1 and TRBJ1-2, is SAVISQKPSRDICQRGTSLTIQCQVDSQVTMMFWYRQQPGQSLTLIATANQGSEATYESGFVIDKFPISRPNLTFSTLTVSNMSPEDSSIYLCSARGARNHGYTFGSGTRLTVV.